The clone carrying this T cell receptor (beta chain) has ten or more counts. Antigen unknown. The sample is drawn from a study of regulatory T cells in long-lasting Graves disease. Study conclusions and caveats: Only peripheral blood was studied, not thyroid tissue.

The authors built TCR beta libraries using iRepertoire HTBI primers and Arm-PCR of CDR3 regions. Via MiXCR, TCRdb re-called the multiplex PCR reads, giving one row per CDR3 protein. The repertoire holds 310,000 or so distinct CDR3 sequences, with roughly a fifth as singletons. The sample's time point: persistent/refractory GD, antithyroid drugs over 5 years with positive TRAb. RNA extracted from PBMCs served as the sequencing template. CDR3 length equals 14 residues. The germline V gene has CDR1 MDHEN and CDR2 SYDVKM. Trimming left V 4 bases short and J 3 bases short, with 12 bases between. The rearrangement links TRBV28 to TRBJ1-1; maybe TRBD1 (6 bases). The TCR originated in a female donor with Graves disease. The sample in question was peripheral blood mononuclear cells (PBMCs), obtained when the disease was refractory, from a patient treated with antithyroid drugs. This CDR3 reads CASSYVGGHTEAFF. CDR3 nucleotide sequence: TGTGCCAGCAGTTACGTTGGGGGGCACACTGAAGCTTTCTTT.